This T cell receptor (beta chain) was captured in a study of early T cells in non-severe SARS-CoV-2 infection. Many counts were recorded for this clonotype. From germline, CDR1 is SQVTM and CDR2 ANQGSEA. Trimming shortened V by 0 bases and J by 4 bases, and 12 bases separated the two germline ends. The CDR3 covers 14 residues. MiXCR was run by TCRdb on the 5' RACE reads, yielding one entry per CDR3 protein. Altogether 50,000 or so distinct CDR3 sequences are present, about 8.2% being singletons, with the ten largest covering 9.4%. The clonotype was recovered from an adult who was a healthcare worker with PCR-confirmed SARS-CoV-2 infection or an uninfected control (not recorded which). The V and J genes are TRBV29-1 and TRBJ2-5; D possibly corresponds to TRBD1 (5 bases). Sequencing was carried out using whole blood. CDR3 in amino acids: CSVEDPRARETQYF. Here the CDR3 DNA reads TGCAGCGTTGAAGATCCCAGGGCCCGAGAGACCCAGTACTTC.